Each of the 21 T cell receptor beta chains below was sequenced from the same sample in a study of a mutant IDH1 vaccine in newly diagnosed glioma. Generated by immunoSEQ multiplex PCR, the TCRdb table keeps only in-frame clones and is missing some. The sample yields around 56,000 clones, around 80% seen once. Antigens of these TCRs are unknown. Time point given: week 5, during vaccination. Doses consisted of 300 ug of mutant IDH1 20-mer peptide each, paired with topical imiquimod. Sequencing was performed on PBMCs, taken from a glioma patient whose treatment included an IDH1 peptide vaccine. The source is a man aged 25 to 40 with glioma.

The rearrangement joins TRBV19 to TRBJ1-2; 7 nucleotides agree with TRBD1. V trimming: 5 bases; J trimming: 4 bases; junction bases outside the gene matches: 4. The CDR3 covers 13 residues. The germline gives CDR1 LNHDA, CDR2 SQIVND (reference sequence). For the CDR3, the DNA is TGTGCCAGTAGTTACGGGACAGCCTATGGCTACACCTTC. Protein: CASSYGTAYGYTF. Variable domain in full (rest from reference TRBV19 and TRBJ1-2): DGGITQSPKYLFRKEGQNVTLSCEQNLNHDAMYWYRQDPGQGLRLIYYSQIVNDFQKGDIAEGYSVSREKKESFPLTVTSAQKNPTAFYLCASSYGTAYGYTFGSGTRLTVV.

The J gene is TRBJ1-4, the V gene TRBV19; 7 positions match TRBD1. The J segment lost 0 bases and the V segment lost 6 bases, leaving 4 bases of the junction unmatched. Germline V gives CDR1 LNHDA, CDR2 SQIVND (reference sequence). This CDR3 comprises 15 residues. CDR3 nucleotide sequence: TGTGCCAGTAGGCTGGGACAGTCAACTAATGAAAAACTGTTTTTT. Translated: CASRLGQSTNEKLFF.

The sample holds one count of this clone. This rearrangement joins TRBV9 to TRBJ1-2; D is unclear. CDR1 is SGDLS and CDR2 is YYNGEE in the germline V gene. Trimming stripped 4 bases from V and 2 bases from J, with 18 bases between. The CDR3 length is 16 residues. CDR3 in amino acids: CASSPGSPADNYGYTF. The CDR3 DNA reads TGTGCCAGCAGCCCCGGAAGCCCGGCAGACAACTATGGCTACACCTTC.

The J gene is TRBJ2-7, the V gene TRBV18, with no clear D. This CDR3 contains 14 residues. V gave up 0 bases and J gave up 2 bases, with 8 bases separating them. Germline-derived CDR1 and CDR2 are KGHSH and LQKENI. The CDR3 DNA follows: TGTGCCAGCTCACCACCGTCAGGAACCTACGAGCAGTACTTC. This gives the protein CASSPPSGTYEQYF.

CDR3 sequence reads: CASSVAPQKEQYF. In nucleotides, the CDR3 is TGTGCCAGCAGCGTAGCCCCTCAAAAAGAGCAGTACTTC. The chain is built from TRBV9 and TRBJ2-7; no clear D. Germline V gene sequence: CDR1 SGDLS, CDR2 YYNGEE. The ends were cut back, 0 bases at V and 7 bases at J, with 11 bases in the middle. The CDR3 has 13 amino acids.

This chain connects TRBV6-1 to TRBJ1-2; TRBD1 agrees at 9 bases. Germline V gene sequence: CDR1 MNHNS, CDR2 SASEGT. V was clipped by 8 bases and J by 0 bases; unmatched bases: 7. This CDR3 is built from 15 residues. CDR3 sequence reads: CASARQGGSNYGYTF. In DNA form, the CDR3 reads TGTGCCAGCGCCAGACAGGGGGGGTCTAACTATGGCTACACCTTC.

This chain uses TRBV6-5 with TRBJ2-3, with TRBD2 identical over 9 bases. The length of the CDR3 is 15 residues. Germline CDR1 and CDR2: MNHEY and SVGAGI. Unmatched junction bases numbered 7, after V lost 5 bases and J lost 4 bases. CDR3 DNA sequence: TGTGCCAGCAGTGGGGCGGGGGGGCCCCCAGATACGCAGTATTTT. It specifies CASSGAGGPPDTQYF.

The V gene is TRBV2, the J gene TRBJ1-1; 7 bases agree with TRBD1. The ends lost 9 bases at V and 1 base at J; junction bases unmatched: 5. This CDR3 comprises 13 residues. CDR1 and CDR2 (germline): SNHLY, FYNNEI. In nucleotides, the CDR3 is TGTGCCAGACGGACAGGCACGAACACTGAAGCTTTCTTT. Protein: CARRTGTNTEAFF.

The sample holds a few counts of this clone. The rearrangement links TRBV5-1 to TRBJ1-1, with no clear D. V gave up 0 bases and J gave up 1 base, with 13 bases separating them. The CDR3 length is 16 residues. The V gene's germline CDR1 is SGHRS and CDR2 YFSETQ. The CDR3 sequence: CASSLGDLTANTEAFF. The CDR3 nucleotides read TGCGCCAGCAGCTTGGGGGATTTAACAGCGAACACTGAAGCTTTCTTT.

V is TRBV29-1 and J is TRBJ2-3, with D tentatively TRBD1 (6 bases). Trimming removed 7 bases at V and 0 bases at J, with 8 bases between. The CDR3 sequence is 12 residues long. Germline assignment: CDR1 SQVTM and CDR2 ANQGSEA. The CDR3 spells CSGQESTDTQYF. DNA for the CDR3: TGCAGCGGACAGGAAAGCACAGATACGCAGTATTTT.

V and J are TRBV11-2 and TRBJ1-1; D is ambiguous. The germline CDR1 and CDR2 sequences are SGHAT and FQNNGV. V lost 2 bases, J lost 2 bases, and 9 bases lay in between. CDR3 length: 14 residues. In nucleotides, the CDR3 is TGTGCCAGCAGCTTATACGGCACCAACACTGAAGCTTTCTTT. As protein: CASSLYGTNTEAFF.

The V gene is TRBV2, the J gene TRBJ1-2, with D maybe TRBD1 (5 bases). Germline lookup yields CDR1 SNHLY and CDR2 FYNNEI. Trimming stripped 8 bases from V and 6 bases from J, with 13 bases between. CDR3 length: 12 amino acids. The CDR3 region has the DNA TGTGCCAGCTGGGGGGTCGAGAATGGCTACACCTTC. This gives the protein CASWGVENGYTF.

This chain joins TRBV5-1 and TRBJ1-4; TRBD1 aligns across 7 bases. The CDR3 spans 15 residues. The V and J ends lost 3 bases and 1 base, in that order; junction bases with no gene match: 3. In germline, CDR1 is SGHRS, CDR2 YFSETQ. Written as DNA, the CDR3 is TGCGCCAGCAGCTCCACAGGGGTAACTAATGAAAAACTGTTTTTT. It specifies CASSSTGVTNEKLFF.

The chain is built from TRBV5-1 and TRBJ2-2; 8 bases line up with TRBD1. V shed 2 bases, J shed 4 bases, and the junction held 10 bases outside the gene matches. CDR1 is SGHRS, CDR2 YFSETQ, per germline. This CDR3 contains 17 residues. The CDR3 here is CASSLRLGQGPTGELFF. The DNA for the CDR3 is TGCGCCAGCAGCTTACGCCTCGGACAGGGCCCCACCGGGGAGCTGTTTTTT.

This chain links TRBV15 with TRBJ2-7; tentatively, D is TRBD2 (5 bases). Germline-derived CDR1 and CDR2 are LNHNV and YYDKDF (reference sequence). The CDR3 has 15 amino acids. V was pared by 1 base and J by 3 bases, with 13 bases between. CDR3 sequence: CATSRGGVQLYEQYF. CDR3 bases: TGTGCCACCAGCAGAGGGGGAGTCCAGCTCTACGAGCAGTACTTC.

This rearrangement joins TRBV9 to TRBJ1-1, with TRBD1 identical over 9 bases. CDR1 SGDLS and CDR2 YYNGEE come from the germline V gene. The CDR3 has 16 amino acids. Trimming cost V 2 bases and J 8 bases; bases outside gene matches: 13. The CDR3 loop is CASSVGTGLIRGEAFF. CDR3 DNA: TGTGCCAGCAGCGTCGGGACAGGGCTGATTCGAGGCGAAGCTTTCTTT.

This chain joins TRBV9 and TRBJ1-2; no clear D. CDR1 is SGDLS and CDR2 is YYNGEE in the germline V gene. The V and J ends lost 4 bases and 8 bases respectively, with 15 bases between them. This CDR3 has 13 amino acids. The CDR3 is CASSPPQPPGYTF. The CDR3, as DNA: TGTGCCAGCAGCCCCCCACAGCCGCCAGGCTACACCTTC.

J is TRBJ1-6 and V is TRBV9; 10 positions match TRBD1. This CDR3 spans 14 amino acids. CDR1 is SGDLS and CDR2 is YYNGEE in the germline V gene. The V gene end was trimmed by 3 bases and the J gene end by 7 bases; junction bases not matched to a gene: 1. Here the CDR3 DNA reads TGTGCCAGCAGCGCGGACAGGGGGAATTCACCCCTCCACTTT. This encodes CASSADRGNSPLHF.

Worth noting for this clone: At one end the junction does not follow the germline gene, possibly because of a read error. The chain uses TRBV5-1 and TRBJ2-5; TRBD2 aligns across 7 bases. CDR1 and CDR2 (germline): SGHRS, YFSETQ. The CDR3 spans 12 residues. For the CDR3, the DNA is TGTGCCAGCAGCACCAGGGAGGGGACCCAGTACTTC. Translation gives CASSTREGTQYF.

The chain employs TRBV5-1 and TRBJ2-7, with D possibly TRBD1 on 5 matching bases. CDR1 SGHRS and CDR2 YFSETQ come from the germline V gene. With 9 bases removed from V and 5 bases from J, the gap between germline ends came to 21 bases. This CDR3 has 14 residues. CDR3 sequence: CATKPDSTSNEQYF. As DNA, the CDR3 is TGCGCCACCAAACCCGACAGTACATCCAACGAGCAGTACTTC. The full variable domain, with the rest looked up from reference TRBV5-1 and TRBJ2-7, is KAGVTQTPRYLIKTRGQQVTLSCSPISGHRSVSWYQQTPGQGLQFLFEYFSETQRNKGNFPGRFSGRQFSNSRSEMNVSTLELGDSALYLCATKPDSTSNEQYFGPGTRLTVT.

This clone turned up a few times. The chain couples TRBV7-8 to TRBJ1-3; 7 bases align to TRBD1. The V segment lost 3 bases and the J segment 1 base; nucleotides outside the gene matches: 3. CDR3 length: 15 residues. Germline assignment: CDR1 SGHVS and CDR2 FQNEAQ. The CDR3 sequence is CASSFHRGSGNTIYF. CDR3 coding DNA: TGTGCCAGCAGCTTCCACAGGGGATCTGGAAACACCATATATTTT.